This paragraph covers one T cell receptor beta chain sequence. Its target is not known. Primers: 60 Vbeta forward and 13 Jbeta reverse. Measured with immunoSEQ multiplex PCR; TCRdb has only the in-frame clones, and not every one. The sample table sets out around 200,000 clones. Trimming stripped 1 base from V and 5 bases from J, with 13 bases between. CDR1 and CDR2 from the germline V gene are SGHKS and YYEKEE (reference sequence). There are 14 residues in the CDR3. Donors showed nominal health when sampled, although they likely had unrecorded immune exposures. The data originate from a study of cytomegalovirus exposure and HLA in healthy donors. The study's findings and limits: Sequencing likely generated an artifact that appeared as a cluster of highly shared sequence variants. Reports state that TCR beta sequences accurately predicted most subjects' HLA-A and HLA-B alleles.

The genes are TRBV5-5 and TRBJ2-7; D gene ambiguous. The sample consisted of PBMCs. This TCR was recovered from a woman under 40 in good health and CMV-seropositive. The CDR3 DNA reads TGTGCCAGCAGCTTGTTGCAGGCACCCAACGAGCAGTACTTC. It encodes CASSLLQAPNEQYF.